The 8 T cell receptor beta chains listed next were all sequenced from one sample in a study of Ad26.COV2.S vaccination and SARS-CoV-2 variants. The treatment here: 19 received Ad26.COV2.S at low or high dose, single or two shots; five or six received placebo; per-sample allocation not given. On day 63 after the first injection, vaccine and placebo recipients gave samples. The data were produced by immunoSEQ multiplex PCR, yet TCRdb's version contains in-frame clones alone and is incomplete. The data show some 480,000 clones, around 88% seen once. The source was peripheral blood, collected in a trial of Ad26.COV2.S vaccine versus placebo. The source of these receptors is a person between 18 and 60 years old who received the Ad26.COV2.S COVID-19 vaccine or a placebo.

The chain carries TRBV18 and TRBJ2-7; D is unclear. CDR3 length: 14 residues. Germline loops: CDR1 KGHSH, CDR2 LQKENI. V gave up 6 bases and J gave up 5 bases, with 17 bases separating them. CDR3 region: CASSPAQRLNEQYF. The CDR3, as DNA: TGTGCCAGCTCCCCAGCTCAGAGGTTGAACGAGCAGTACTTC.

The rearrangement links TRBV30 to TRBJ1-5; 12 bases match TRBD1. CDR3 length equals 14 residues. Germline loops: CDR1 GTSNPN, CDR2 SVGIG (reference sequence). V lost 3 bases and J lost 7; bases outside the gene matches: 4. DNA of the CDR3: TGTGCCTGGAGCCCCGGGACAGGGGGCCAGCCCCAGCATTTT. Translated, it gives CAWSPGTGGQPQHF.

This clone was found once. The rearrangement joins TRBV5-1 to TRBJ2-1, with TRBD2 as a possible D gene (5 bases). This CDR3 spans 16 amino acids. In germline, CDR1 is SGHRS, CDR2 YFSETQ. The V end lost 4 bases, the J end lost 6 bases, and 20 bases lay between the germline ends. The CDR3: CASSPRTGMRVNEQFF. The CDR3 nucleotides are TGCGCCAGCAGCCCACGGACGGGTATGAGGGTCAATGAGCAGTTCTTC.

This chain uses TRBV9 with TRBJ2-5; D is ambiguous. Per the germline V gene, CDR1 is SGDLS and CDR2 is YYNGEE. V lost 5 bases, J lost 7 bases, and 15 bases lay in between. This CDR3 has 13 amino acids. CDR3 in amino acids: CASSTLRDVTQYF. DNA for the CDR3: TGTGCCAGCAGTACTCTCAGAGACGTGACCCAGTACTTC. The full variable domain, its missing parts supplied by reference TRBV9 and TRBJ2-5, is DSGVTQTPKHLITATGQRVTLRCSPRSGDLSVYWYQQSLDQGLQFLIQYYNGEERAKGNILERFSAQQFPDLHSELNLSSLELGDSALYFCASSTLRDVTQYFGPGTRLLVL.

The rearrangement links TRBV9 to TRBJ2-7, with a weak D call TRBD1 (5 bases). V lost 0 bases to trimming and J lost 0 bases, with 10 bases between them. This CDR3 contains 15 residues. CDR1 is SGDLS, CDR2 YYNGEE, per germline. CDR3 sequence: CASSVGRASSYEQYF. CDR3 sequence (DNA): TGTGCCAGCAGCGTAGGCAGGGCTAGCTCCTACGAGCAGTACTTC.

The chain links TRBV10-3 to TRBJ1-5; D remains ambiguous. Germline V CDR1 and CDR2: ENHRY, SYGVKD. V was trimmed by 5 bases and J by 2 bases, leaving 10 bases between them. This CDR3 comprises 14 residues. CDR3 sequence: CAISSGMGNQPQHF. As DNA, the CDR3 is TGTGCCATCAGTTCTGGGATGGGCAATCAGCCCCAGCATTTT.

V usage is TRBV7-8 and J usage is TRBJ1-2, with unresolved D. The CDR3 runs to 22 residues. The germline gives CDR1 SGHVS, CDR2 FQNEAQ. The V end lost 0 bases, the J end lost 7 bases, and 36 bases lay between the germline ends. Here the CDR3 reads CASSLARDFSGRGAALPIGYTF. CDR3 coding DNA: TGTGCCAGCAGCTTAGCGAGGGATTTTTCCGGCCGCGGCGCCGCGCTCCCAATTGGCTACACCTTC.

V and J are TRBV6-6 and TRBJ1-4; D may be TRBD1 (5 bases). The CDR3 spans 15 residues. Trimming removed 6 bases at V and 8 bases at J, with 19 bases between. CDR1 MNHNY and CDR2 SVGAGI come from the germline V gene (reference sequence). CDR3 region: CASRLSGTPSEKLFF. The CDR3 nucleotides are TGTGCCAGCAGGCTATCCGGGACTCCCAGCGAAAAACTGTTTTTT.